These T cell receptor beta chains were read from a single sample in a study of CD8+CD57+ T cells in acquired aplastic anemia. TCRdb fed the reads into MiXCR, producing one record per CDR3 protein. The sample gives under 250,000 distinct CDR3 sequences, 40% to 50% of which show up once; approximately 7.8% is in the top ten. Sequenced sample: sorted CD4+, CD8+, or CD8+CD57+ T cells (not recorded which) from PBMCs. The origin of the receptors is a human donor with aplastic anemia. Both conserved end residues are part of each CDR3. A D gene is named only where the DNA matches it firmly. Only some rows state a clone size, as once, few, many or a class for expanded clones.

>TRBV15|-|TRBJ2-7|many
CATSVGGPYEQYF
TGTGCCACCAGCGTTGGAGGGCCTTACGAGCAGTACTTC
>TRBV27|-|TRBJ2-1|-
CASSPNPTGYNEQFF
TGTGCCAGCAGTCCGAACCCAACTGGCTACAATGAGCAGTTCTTC
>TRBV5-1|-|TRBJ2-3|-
CASSSGDTWGDTQYF
TGCGCCAGCAGCTCTGGGGACACCTGGGGAGATACGCAGTATTTT
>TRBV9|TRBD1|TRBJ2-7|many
CASSVGDRGYEQYF
TGTGCCAGCAGCGTAGGGGACAGGGGCTACGAGCAGTACTTC
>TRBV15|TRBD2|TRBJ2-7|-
CATRGGAYEQYF
TGTGCCACCAGGGGGGGGGCCTACGAGCAGTACTTC
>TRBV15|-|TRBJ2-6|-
CATSRHPGPMNTEAF
TGTGCCACCAGCAGGCATCCCGGACCTATGAACACTGAAGCTTTC
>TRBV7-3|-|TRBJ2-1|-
CASSYSGAWYEQFF
TGTGCCAGCAGTTACTCGGGGGCATGGTATGAGCAGTTCTTC
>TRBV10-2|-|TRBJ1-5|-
CASSARQSNSNQPQHF
TGCGCCAGCAGCGCCCGACAGTCGAATAGCAATCAGCCCCAGCATTTT
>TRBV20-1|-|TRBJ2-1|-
CSAVGAGWMDEQFF
TGCAGCGCAGTAGGGGCGGGATGGATGGATGAGCAGTTCTTC
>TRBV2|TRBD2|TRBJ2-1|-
CASSSYHRMTLAGEDYNEQFF
TGTGCCAGCAGTTCCTACCATAGAATGACGCTAGCGGGAGAGGATTACAATGAGCAGTTCTTC
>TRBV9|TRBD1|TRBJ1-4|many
CASSVEGTGGEKLFF
TGTGCCAGCAGCGTAGAGGGGACAGGGGGTGAAAAACTGTTTTTT
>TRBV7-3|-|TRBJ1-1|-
CASSLNGLSTEAFF
TGTGCCAGCAGCTTAAATGGGTTGAGCACTGAAGCTTTCTTT
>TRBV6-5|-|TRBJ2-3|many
CASSRTDTDTQYF
TGTGCCAGCAGCCGGACTGACACAGATACGCAGTATTTT
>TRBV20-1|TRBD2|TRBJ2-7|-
CSAQLWPLAGSGREQYF
TGCAGTGCTCAATTATGGCCCCTAGCGGGATCGGGACGTGAGCAGTACTTC
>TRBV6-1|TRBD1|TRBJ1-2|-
CASRDRGSNGYTF
TGTGCCAGCAGGGACAGGGGATCTAATGGCTACACCTTC
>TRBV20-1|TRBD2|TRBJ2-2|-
CSARDPSTSDTGELFF
TGCAGTGCTAGAGACCCCTCGACTAGCGACACCGGGGAGCTGTTTTTT
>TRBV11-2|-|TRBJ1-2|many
CASSDLMTDDGYTF
TGTGCCAGCAGCGATCTTATGACGGATGATGGCTACACCTTC
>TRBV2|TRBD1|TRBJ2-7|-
CASIPKTGGVQYF
TGTGCCAGCATCCCAAAGACAGGGGGTGTGCAGTACTTC
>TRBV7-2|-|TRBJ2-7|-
CASSLGGNYEQYF
TGTGCCAGCAGCTTAGGGGGTAACTACGAGCAGTACTTC
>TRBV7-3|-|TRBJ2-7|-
CAGGAGTYEQYF
TGTGCTGGGGGGGCAGGGACATACGAGCAGTACTTC
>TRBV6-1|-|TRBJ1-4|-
CASSEEFGPVLEKLFF
TGTGCCAGCAGTGAAGAGTTTGGACCGGTGTTAGAAAAACTGTTTTTT
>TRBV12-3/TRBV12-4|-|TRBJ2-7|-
CASSPLRVAEQYF
TGTGCCAGCAGTCCCCTCAGGGTTGCCGAGCAGTACTTC
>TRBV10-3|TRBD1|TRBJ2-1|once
CAITKDRNSYNEQFF
TGTGCCATCACCAAGGACAGGAACTCCTACAATGAGCAGTTCTTC
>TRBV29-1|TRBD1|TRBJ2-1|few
CSVGKGAGEQFF
TGCAGCGTGGGTAAGGGGGCGGGTGAGCAGTTCTTC
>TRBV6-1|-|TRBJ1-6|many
CASSEQVEEVSNSPLHF
TGTGCCAGCAGTGAACAGGTTGAGGAGGTCTCAAATTCACCCCTCCACTTT
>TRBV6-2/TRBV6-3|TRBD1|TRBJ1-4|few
CASRNEGAREKLFF
TGTGCCAGCAGAAACGAGGGGGCGCGTGAAAAACTGTTTTTT
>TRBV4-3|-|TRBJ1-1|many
CASSPTPQGDTEAFF
TGCGCCAGCAGCCCAACCCCACAGGGAGACACTGAAGCTTTCTTT
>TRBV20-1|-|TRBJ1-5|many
CSAREETAPYGNQPQHF
TGCAGTGCTAGAGAAGAAACAGCACCGTATGGCAATCAGCCCCAGCATTTT
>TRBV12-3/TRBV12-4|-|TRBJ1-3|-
CASSLVQNTIYF
TGTGCCAGCAGTTTAGTGCAAAACACCATATATTTT
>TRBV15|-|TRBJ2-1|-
CATSGPGSYNEQFF
TGTGCCACCAGCGGACCAGGGTCCTACAATGAGCAGTTCTTC
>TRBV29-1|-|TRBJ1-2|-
CSVEHRPSNYGYTF
TGCAGCGTTGAACATCGACCCTCTAACTATGGCTACACCTTC
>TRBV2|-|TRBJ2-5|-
CASKRAPQGRTIQETQYF
TGTGCAAGCAAAAGGGCCCCCCAGGGCAGGACGATCCAAGAGACCCAGTACTTC
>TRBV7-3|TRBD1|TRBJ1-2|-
CASSLRQGRSGYTF
TGTGCCAGCAGCCTTCGACAGGGGAGAAGTGGCTACACCTTC
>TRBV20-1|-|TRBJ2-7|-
CSGGTVYEQYF
TGCAGCGGGGGGACAGTCTACGAGCAGTACTTC
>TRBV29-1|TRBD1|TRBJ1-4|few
CSVEAGTVGLFF
TGCAGCGTTGAAGCTGGGACAGTCGGACTGTTTTTT
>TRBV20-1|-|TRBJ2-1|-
CSARGEQFF
TGCAGTGCTAGGGGTGAGCAGTTCTTC
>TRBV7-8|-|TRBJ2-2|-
CASSLGSRVGAVELFF
TGTGCCAGCAGCTTAGGTTCGCGGGTTGGAGCGGTCGAGCTGTTTTTT
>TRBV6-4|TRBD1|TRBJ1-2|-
CASSATGDRTDGYTF
TGTGCCAGCAGTGCCACCGGGGACAGGACAGATGGCTACACCTTC
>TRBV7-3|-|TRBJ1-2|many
CASSPGGLGYGYTF
TGTGCCAGCAGCCCCGGCGGTCTTGGCTATGGCTACACCTTC
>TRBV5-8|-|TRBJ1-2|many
CASSIDLGDSGYTF
TGTGCCAGCAGCATCGACCTTGGCGACTCCGGCTACACCTTC
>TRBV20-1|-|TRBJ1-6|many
CSAEPPEYNSPLHF
TGCAGTGCTGAACCCCCGGAATATAATTCACCCCTCCACTTT
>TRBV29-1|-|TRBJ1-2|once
CSVPGRPGAGNGYTF
TGCAGCGTCCCGGGGCGGCCCGGAGCCGGGAATGGCTACACCTTC
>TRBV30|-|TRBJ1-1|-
CARGAGTGTEAFF
TGTGCCAGGGGGGCAGGCACTGGCACTGAAGCTTTCTTT
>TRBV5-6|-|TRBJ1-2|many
CASSPVQSNYGYTF
TGTGCCAGCAGCCCGGTGCAGTCTAACTATGGCTACACCTTC
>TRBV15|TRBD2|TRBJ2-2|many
CATGGANTGELFF
TGTGCCACTGGGGGGGCGAACACCGGGGAGCTGTTTTTT
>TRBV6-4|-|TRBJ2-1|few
CASSELWVGNEQFF
TGTGCCAGCAGTGAATTGTGGGTTGGTAATGAGCAGTTCTTC
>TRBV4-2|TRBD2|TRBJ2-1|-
CASSQDSLAGGQEQFF
TGTGCCAGCAGCCAAGATTCCCTAGCGGGGGGGCAAGAGCAGTTCTTC
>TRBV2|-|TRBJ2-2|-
CASSEAGGLPYEQYFGELFF
-
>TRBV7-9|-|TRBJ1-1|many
CASSLGENTEAFF
TGTGCTAGCAGCTTAGGGGAGAACACTGAAGCTTTCTTT